This paragraph reports one TCR beta chain. Its antigen is not known. Its ends do not fully match the called genes, so a read error is possible. No cell sorting was done before RNA was extracted from the tissue. This sample is drawn from a study of tumor and adjacent non-tumor tissue in lung cancer. Turning to the study itself: Patients were aged about 30 to 76, fewer than twelve men and about five women, stage I to III. Each sample yielded 3.5 million to 4.5 million productive TCRbeta reads on average. Whole-study findings and limits: Top 100 clones took a larger repertoire share in normal lung.

The library came from three nested PCR rounds adapted from ARM-PCR protocols. TCRdb reprocessed the multiplex PCR reads via MiXCR and lists one record per CDR3 protein. The repertoire includes tens of thousands of distinct CDR3 sequences, around 80% of them detected once, and about an eighth sits in the top ten. Sequencing used lung tumor tissue. The receptor's source is a woman in her forties or fifties with non-small cell lung cancer.

The CDR3 nucleotides are TGCAGTGCCCCTAAAGCGGGAGTAGGACAAGAGATCCAGTACTTC. Amino acids: CSAPKAGVGQEIQYF. The chain carries TRBV20-1 and TRBJ2-5; 8 nucleotides match TRBD2. This CDR3 comprises 15 residues. From germline, CDR1 is DFQATT and CDR2 SNEGSKA (reference sequence).